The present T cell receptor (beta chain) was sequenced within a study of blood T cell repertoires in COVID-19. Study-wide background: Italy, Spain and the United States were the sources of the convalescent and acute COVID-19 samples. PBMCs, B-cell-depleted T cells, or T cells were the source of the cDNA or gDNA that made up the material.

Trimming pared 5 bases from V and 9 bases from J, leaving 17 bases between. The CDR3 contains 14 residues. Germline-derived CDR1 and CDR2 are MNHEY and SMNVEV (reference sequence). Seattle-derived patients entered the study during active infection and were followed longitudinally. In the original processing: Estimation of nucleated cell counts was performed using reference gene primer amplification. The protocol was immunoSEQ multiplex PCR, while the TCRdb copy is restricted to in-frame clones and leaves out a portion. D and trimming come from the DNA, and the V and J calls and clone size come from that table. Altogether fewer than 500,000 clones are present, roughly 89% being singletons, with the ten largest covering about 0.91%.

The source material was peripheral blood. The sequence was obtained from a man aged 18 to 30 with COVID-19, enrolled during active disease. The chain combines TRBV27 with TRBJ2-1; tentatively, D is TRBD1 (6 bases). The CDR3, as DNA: TGTGCCAGCAGTGCAACACTACTAGGGGGTGAGCAGTTCTTC. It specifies CASSATLLGGEQFF.